This T cell receptor beta chain was documented in a study of cytomegalovirus exposure and HLA in healthy donors. General study findings and limits: In the analysis, some V segments, TRBV6-2 and TRBV6-3 included, were excluded as indistinguishable.

With regard to this clone: Its antigen is currently unknown.

Researchers ran the PCR with 60 Vbeta and 13 Jbeta primers. Sequenced by immunoSEQ multiplex PCR; TCRdb stores in-frame clones only, minus some. The sample has over 200,000 clones; 70% to 80% are singletons. Trimming stripped 5 bases from V and 0 bases from J, with 11 bases between. CDR3 size: 15 residues. Per germline, CDR1 SEHNR and CDR2 FQNEAQ (reference sequence). The chain combines TRBV7-9 with TRBJ1-3; D is perhaps TRBD1 (6 bases). The sequencing sample was made of PBMCs. The TCR sequence derives from a male donor in good health and CMV-seronegative. The CDR3 here is CASSPDSTSGNTIYF. In DNA form, the CDR3 reads TGTGCCAGCAGCCCGGACAGCACCTCTGGAAACACCATATATTTT.